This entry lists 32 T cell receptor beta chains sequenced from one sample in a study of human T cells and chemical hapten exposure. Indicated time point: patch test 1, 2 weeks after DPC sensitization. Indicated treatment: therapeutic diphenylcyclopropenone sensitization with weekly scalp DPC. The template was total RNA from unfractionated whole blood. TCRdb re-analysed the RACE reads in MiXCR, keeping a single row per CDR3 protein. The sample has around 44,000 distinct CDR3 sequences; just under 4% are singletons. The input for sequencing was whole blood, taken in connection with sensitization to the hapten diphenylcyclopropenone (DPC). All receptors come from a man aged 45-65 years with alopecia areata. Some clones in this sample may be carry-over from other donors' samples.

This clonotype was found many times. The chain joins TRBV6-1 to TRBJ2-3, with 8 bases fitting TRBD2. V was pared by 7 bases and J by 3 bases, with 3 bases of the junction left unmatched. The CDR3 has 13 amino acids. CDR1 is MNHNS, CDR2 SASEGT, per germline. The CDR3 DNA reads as TGTGCCAGCATAAGCGGGAGTACAGATACGCAGTATTTT. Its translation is CASISGSTDTQYF.

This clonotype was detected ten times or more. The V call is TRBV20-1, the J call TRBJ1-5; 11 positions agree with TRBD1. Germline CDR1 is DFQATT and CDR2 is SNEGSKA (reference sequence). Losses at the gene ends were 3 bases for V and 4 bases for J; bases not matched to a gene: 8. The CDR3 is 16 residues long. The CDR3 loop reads CSASEGQGDVNQPQHF. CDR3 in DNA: TGCAGTGCTAGCGAGGGACAGGGGGACGTGAATCAGCCCCAGCATTTT.

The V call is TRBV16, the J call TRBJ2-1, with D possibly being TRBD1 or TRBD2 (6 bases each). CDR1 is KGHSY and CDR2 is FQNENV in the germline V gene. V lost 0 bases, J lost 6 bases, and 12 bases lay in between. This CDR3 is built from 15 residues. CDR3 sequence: CASSQSSGGGNEQFF. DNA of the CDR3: TGTGCCAGCAGCCAATCTAGCGGAGGGGGCAATGAGCAGTTCTTC.

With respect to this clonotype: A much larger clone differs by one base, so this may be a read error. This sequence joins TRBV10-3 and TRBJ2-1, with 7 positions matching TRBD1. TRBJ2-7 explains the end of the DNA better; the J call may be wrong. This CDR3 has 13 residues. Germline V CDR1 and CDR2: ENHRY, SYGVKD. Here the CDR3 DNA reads TGTGCCATCCAGACAGGGTCCAACAATGAGCAGTACTTC. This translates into CAIQTGSNNEQYF.

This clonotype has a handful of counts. CDR3 in DNA: TGTGCCAGCAGTTCTAGCGGGAAAGGGACCCAGTACTTC. Translated: CASSSSGKGTQYF. The V gene is TRBV12-3 or TRBV12-4, the J gene TRBJ2-5; 9 bases fit TRBD2. V dropped 4 bases and J dropped 7; count of bases not matched to a gene: 4. The CDR3 totals 13 residues.

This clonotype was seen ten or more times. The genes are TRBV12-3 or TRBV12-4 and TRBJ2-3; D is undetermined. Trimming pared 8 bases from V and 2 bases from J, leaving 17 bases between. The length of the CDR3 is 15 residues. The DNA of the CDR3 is TGTGCCAGCGGCCAAAGCCAGCTCTCCACAGATACGCAGTATTTT. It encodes CASGQSQLSTDTQYF.

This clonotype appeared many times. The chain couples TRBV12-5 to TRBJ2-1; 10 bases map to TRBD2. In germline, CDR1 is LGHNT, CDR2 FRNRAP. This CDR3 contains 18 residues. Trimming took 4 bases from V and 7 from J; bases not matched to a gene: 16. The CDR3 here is CASGSPHGLAGVLNEQFF. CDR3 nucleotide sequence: TGTGCTAGTGGTTCGCCCCATGGTCTAGCGGGAGTGTTGAATGAGCAGTTCTTC.

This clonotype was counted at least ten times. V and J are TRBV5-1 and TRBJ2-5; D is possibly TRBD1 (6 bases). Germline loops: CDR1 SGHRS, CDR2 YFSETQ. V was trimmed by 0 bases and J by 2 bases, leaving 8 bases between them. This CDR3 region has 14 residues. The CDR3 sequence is CASSLGGGQETQYF. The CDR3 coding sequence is TGCGCCAGCAGCTTGGGAGGGGGTCAAGAGACCCAGTACTTC.

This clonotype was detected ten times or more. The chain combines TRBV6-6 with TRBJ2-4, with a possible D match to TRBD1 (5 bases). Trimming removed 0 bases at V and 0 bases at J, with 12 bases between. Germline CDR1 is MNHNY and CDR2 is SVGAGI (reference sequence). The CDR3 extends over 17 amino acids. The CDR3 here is CASSYSSDRLAKNIQYF. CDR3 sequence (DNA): TGTGCCAGCAGTTACTCGTCCGACAGATTAGCCAAAAACATTCAGTACTTC.

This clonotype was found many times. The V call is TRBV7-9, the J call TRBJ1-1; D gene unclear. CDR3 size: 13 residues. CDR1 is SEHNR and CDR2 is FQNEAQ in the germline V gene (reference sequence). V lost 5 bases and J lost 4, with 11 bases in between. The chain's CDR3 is CASSPGGVTEAFF. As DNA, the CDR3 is TGTGCCAGCAGCCCCGGCGGGGTCACTGAAGCTTTCTTT.

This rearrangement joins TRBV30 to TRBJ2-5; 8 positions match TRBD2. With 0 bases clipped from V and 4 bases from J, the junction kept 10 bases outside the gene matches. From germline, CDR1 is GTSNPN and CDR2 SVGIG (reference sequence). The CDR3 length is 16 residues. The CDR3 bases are TGTGCCTGGAGTGTCGGAGCGGGAGTAGCAGGAGAGACCCAGTACTTC. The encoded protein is CAWSVGAGVAGETQYF. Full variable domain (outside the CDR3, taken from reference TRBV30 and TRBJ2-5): SQTIHQWPATLVQPVGSPLSLECTVEGTSNPNLYWYRQAAGRGLQLLFYSVGIGQISSEVPQNLSASRPQDRQFILSSKKLLLSDSGFYLCAWSVGAGVAGETQYFGPGTRLLVL.

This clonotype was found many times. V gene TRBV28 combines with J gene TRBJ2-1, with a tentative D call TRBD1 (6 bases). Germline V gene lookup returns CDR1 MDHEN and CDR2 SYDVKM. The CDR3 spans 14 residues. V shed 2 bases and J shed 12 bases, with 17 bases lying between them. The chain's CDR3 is CASSLGVGRGGQFF. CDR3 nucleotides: TGTGCCAGCAGTTTAGGTGTCGGGCGAGGGGGGCAGTTCTTC.

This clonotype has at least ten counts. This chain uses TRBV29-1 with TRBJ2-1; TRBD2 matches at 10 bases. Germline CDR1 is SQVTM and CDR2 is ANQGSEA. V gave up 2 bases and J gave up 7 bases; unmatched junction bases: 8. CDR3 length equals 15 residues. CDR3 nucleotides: TGCAGCGTTGAAAACCGGCTAGCGGGAGTGAATGAGCAGTTCTTC. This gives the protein CSVENRLAGVNEQFF.

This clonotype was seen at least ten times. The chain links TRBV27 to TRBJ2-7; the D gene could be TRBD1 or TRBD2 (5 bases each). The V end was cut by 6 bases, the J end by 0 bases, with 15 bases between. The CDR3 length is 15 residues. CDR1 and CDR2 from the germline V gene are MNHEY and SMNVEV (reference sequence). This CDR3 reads CASRLGTGSSYEQYF. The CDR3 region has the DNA TGTGCCAGCAGATTGGGGACGGGTAGCTCCTACGAGCAGTACTTC.

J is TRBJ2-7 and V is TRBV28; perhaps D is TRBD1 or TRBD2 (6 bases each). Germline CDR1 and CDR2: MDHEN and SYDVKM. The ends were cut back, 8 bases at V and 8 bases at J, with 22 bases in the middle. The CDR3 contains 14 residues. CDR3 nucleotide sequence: TGTGCCAGCGGAGTAGTGAGGGGGGTTGAAAAGCAGTACTTC. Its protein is CASGVVRGVEKQYF.

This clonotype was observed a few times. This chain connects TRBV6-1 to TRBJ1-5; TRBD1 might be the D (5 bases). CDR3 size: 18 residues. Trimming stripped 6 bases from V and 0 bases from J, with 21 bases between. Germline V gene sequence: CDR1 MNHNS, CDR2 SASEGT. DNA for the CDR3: TGTGCCAGCAGCCCCACAGGCGCAGGAGATTATAGCAATCAGCCCCAGCATTTT. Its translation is CASSPTGAGDYSNQPQHF.

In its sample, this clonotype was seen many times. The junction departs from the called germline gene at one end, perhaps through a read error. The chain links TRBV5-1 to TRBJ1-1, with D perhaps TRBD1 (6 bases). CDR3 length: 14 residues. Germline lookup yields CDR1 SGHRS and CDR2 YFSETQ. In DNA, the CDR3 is TGCGCCAGCAGTTTGGGGGGGGCCGGCACTGAAGCTTTCTTT. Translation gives CASSLGGAGTEAFF.

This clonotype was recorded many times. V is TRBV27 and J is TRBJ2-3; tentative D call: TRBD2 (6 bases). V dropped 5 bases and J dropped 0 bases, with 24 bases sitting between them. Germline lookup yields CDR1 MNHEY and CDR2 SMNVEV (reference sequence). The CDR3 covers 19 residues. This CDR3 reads CASSGNSGQAATSTDTQYF. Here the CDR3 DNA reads TGTGCCAGCAGTGGAAACAGCGGGCAGGCCGCCACTAGCACAGATACGCAGTATTTT.

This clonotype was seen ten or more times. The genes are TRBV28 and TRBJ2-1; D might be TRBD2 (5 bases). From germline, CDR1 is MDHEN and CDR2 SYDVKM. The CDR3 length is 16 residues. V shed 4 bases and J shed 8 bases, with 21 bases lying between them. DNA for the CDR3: TGTGCCAGCAGTTCCAGTTGGGGAGAAGACCGAGATGAGCAGTTCTTC. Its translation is CASSSSWGEDRDEQFF.

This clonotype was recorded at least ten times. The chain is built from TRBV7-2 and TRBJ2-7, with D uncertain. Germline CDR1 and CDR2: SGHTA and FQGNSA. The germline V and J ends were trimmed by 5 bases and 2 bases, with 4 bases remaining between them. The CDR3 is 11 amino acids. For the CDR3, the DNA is TGTGCCAGCAGCGAGACCTACGAGCAGTACTTC. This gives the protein CASSETYEQYF. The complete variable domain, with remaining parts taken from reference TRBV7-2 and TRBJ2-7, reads GAGVSQSPSNKVTEKGKDVELRCDPISGHTALYWYRQSLGQGLEFLIYFQGNSAPDKSGLPSDRFSAERTGGSVSTLTIQRTQQEDSAVYLCASSETYEQYFGPGTRLTVT.

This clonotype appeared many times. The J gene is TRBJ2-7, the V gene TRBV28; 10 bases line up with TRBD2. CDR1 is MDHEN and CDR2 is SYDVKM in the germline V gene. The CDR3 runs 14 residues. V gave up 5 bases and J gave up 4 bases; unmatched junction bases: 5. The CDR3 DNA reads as TGTGCCAGCAGTGGGACTAGCGAACTATACGAGCAGTACTTC. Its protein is CASSGTSELYEQYF.

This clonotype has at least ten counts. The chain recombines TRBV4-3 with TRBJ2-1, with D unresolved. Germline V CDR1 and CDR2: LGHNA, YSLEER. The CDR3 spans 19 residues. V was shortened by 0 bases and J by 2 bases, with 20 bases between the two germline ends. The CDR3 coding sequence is TGCGCCAGCAGCCAAGATCGAGATCCTTCCAGAGCCCCCTACAATGAGCAGTTCTTC. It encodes CASSQDRDPSRAPYNEQFF.

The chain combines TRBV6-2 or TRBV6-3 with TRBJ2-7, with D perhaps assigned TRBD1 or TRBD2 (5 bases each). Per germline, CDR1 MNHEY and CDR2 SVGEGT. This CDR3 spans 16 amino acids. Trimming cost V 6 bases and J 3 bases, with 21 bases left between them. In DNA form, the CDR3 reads TGTGCCAGCAGCAAACTAAGGGGAGAGGGGATCTACGAGCAGTACTTC. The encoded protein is CASSKLRGEGIYEQYF.

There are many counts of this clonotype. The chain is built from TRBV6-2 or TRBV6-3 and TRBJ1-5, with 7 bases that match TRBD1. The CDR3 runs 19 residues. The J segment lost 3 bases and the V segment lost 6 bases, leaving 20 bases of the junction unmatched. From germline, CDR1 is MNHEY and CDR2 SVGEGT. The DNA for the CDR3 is TGTGCCAGCAGCCCCCCACCGACAGGGTCCAACGCGTTCAATCAGCCCCAGCATTTT. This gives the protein CASSPPPTGSNAFNQPQHF.

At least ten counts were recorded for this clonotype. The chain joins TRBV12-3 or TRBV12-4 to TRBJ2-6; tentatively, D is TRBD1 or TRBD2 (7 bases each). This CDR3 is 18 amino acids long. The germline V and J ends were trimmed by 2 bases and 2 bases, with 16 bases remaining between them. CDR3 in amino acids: CASSLRQGGYTGANVLTF. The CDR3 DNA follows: TGTGCCAGCAGTTTACGGCAGGGGGGGTATACTGGGGCCAACGTCCTGACTTTC.

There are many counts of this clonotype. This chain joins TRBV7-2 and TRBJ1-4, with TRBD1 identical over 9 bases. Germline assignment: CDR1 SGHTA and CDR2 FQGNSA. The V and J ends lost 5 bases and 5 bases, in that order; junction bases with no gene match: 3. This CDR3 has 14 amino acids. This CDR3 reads CASSPDRGNEKLFF. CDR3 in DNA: TGTGCCAGCAGCCCCGACAGGGGGAATGAAAAACTGTTTTTT.

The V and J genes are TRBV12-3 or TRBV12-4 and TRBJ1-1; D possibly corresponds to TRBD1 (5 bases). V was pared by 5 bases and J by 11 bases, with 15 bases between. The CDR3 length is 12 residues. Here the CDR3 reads CASSPTGARAFF. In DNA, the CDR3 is TGTGCCAGCAGTCCGACCGGGGCCCGGGCTTTCTTT.

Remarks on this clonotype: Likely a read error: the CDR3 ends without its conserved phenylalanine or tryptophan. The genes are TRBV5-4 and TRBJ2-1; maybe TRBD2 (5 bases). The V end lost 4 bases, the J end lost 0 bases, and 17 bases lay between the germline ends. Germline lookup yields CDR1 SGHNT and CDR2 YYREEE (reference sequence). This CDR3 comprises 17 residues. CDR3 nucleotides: TGTGCCAGCAGCAGAGGAGGTGGGGAGCGCTCCTACAATGAGCAGTTCTCC. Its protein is CASSRGGGERSYNEQFS.

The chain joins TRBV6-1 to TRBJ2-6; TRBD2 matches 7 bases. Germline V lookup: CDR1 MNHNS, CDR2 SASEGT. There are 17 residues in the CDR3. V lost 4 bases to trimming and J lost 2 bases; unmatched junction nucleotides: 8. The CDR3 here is CASSGRLSGTGANVLTF. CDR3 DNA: TGTGCCAGCAGTGGGCGACTGAGCGGGACTGGGGCCAACGTCCTGACTTTC.

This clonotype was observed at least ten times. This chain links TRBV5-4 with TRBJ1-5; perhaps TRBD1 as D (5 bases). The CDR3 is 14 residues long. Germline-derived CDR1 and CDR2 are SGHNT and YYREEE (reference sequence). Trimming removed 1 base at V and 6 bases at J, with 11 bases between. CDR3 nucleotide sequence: TGTGCCAGCAGCTTGAGACAGACGCGTCAGCCCCAGCATTTT. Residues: CASSLRQTRQPQHF.

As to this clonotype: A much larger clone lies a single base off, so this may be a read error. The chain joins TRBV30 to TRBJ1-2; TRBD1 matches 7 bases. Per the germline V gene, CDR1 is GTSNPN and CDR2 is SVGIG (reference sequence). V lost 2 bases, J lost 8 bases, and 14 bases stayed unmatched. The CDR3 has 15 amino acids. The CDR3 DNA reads TGTGCCTGGAGTAAAAGTAAAGGGGGCGCGGGGGGCTACACCTTC. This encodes CAWSKSKGGAGGYTF. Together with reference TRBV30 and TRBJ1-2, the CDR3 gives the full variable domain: SQTIHQWPATLVQPVGSPLSLECTVEGTSNPNLYWYRQAAGRGLQLLFYSVGIGQISSEVPQNLSASRPQDRQFILSSKKLLLSDSGFYLCAWSKSKGGAGGYTFGSGTRLTVV.

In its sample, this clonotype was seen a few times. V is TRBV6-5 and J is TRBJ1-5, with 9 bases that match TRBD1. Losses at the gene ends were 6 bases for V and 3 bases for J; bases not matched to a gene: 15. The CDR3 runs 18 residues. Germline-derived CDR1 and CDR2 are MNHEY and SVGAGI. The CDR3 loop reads CASRQVGTGYRANQPQHF. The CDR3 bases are TGTGCCAGCAGGCAGGTCGGGACAGGGTATCGGGCCAATCAGCCCCAGCATTTT.